This passage covers 23 T cell receptor beta chains from one sample sequenced in a study of CD8 T cells in ankylosing spondylitis. Each CDR3 protein is one row after TCRdb ran MiXCR on the 5' RACE reads. Of more than 250,000 distinct CDR3 sequences in the sample, roughly 8% were seen once. These TCRs are of unknown antigen specificity. General study findings and limits: Eight highly homologous variants formed a TCR beta motif that appeared characteristic of ankylosing spondylitis blood.

The sample comprised blood, either unsorted or a sorted T cell fraction (not recorded which). The receptors were gathered from a male donor with ankylosing spondylitis.

V usage is TRBV14 and J usage is TRBJ2-7; TRBD1 matches at 9 bases. This CDR3 spans 15 amino acids. CDR1 is SGHDN and CDR2 is FVKESK in the germline V gene. After removal of 6 bases from V and 5 bases from J, the junction contained 11 bases not matched to a gene. The DNA for the CDR3 is TGTGCCAGCAGTCAATTCGGACAGGGGCCCCACGAGCAGTACTTC. Its translation is CASSQFGQGPHEQYF.

This clonotype was recorded a few times. The J gene is TRBJ1-4, the V gene TRBV6-5, with a weak D call TRBD1 (5 bases). The ends were cut back, 3 bases at V and 7 bases at J, with 12 bases in the middle. Germline V CDR1 and CDR2: MNHEY, SVGAGI. The CDR3 covers 14 residues. The CDR3 bases are TGTGCCAGCAGTTATCGGGGCATGGGTGAAAAACTGTTTTTT. Its protein is CASSYRGMGEKLFF.

In its sample, this clonotype was seen a few times. This chain links TRBV5-1 with TRBJ2-1; D unresolved. Trimming pared 0 bases from V and 12 bases from J, leaving 16 bases between. CDR1 and CDR2 (germline): SGHRS, YFSETQ. The CDR3 spans 14 residues. The DNA of the CDR3 is TGCGCCAGCAGCTTGGAGGCTCTAAATTGGCGGCAGTTCTTC. It encodes CASSLEALNWRQFF.

The chain employs TRBV27 and TRBJ1-2; no firm D call. The CDR3 spans 11 residues. Trimming stripped 5 bases from V and 1 base from J, with 2 bases between. CDR1 and CDR2 (germline): MNHEY, SMNVEV (reference sequence). The CDR3 spells CASSDNYGYTF. The CDR3 DNA reads TGTGCCAGCAGTGATAACTATGGCTACACCTTC.

This clonotype has at least ten counts. The V gene is TRBV12-3 or TRBV12-4, the J gene TRBJ2-7, with 9 bases aligning to TRBD1. V gave up 3 bases and J gave up 3 bases; unmatched junction bases: 3. The CDR3 totals 14 residues. The DNA of the CDR3 is TGTGCCAGCAGTTTCGAGACAGGGGGCTACGAGCAGTACTTC. It translates to CASSFETGGYEQYF.

V usage is TRBV29-1 and J usage is TRBJ2-1; 8 bases line up with TRBD2. The CDR3 sequence is 11 residues long. The junction had 3 bases not matched to a gene; V was cut back by 8 bases and J by 6 bases. Germline CDR1 SQVTM, CDR2 ANQGSEA. The CDR3 region is CSTGGVNEQFF. CDR3 sequence (DNA): TGCAGCACGGGAGGGGTCAATGAGCAGTTCTTC.

This clonotype was recorded many times. The chain joins TRBV12-3 or TRBV12-4 to TRBJ2-3; the D gene could be TRBD1 or TRBD2 (5 bases each). V gave up 4 bases and J gave up 1 base, with 15 bases separating them. The CDR3 has 16 amino acids. The CDR3 DNA reads TGTGCCAGCAGTTCCGGGGCAGACCCACGCACAGATACGCAGTATTTT. Translation: CASSSGADPRTDTQYF.

The gene calls are TRBV20-1 and TRBJ2-5, with D hard to call. Germline V gene lookup returns CDR1 DFQATT and CDR2 SNEGSKA (reference sequence). V lost 3 bases to trimming and J lost 5 bases, with 10 bases between them. The CDR3 length is 12 residues. The CDR3 protein is CSASKRRETQYF. The CDR3 nucleotides read TGCAGTGCTAGTAAGAGACGTGAGACCCAGTACTTC.

This clonotype was seen many times. This sequence joins TRBV11-2 and TRBJ1-3; D may be TRBD1 (5 bases). Germline V lookup: CDR1 SGHAT, CDR2 FQNNGV. The CDR3 length is 14 residues. V lost 6 bases to trimming and J lost 2 bases, with 11 bases between them. The CDR3 DNA sequence: TGTGCCAGCAGGCAGACGACAGCTGGAAACACCATATATTTT. Residues: CASRQTTAGNTIYF.

The table lists this clonotype with a few counts. This chain joins TRBV4-1 and TRBJ2-5, with D tentatively TRBD2 (7 bases). This CDR3 region has 15 residues. Germline-derived CDR1 and CDR2 are MGHRA and YSYEKL. Trimming cost V 4 bases and J 4 bases, with 16 bases left between them. This chain's CDR3 is CASSPLGGGVETQYF. The CDR3 nucleotides are TGCGCCAGCAGCCCGCTGGGAGGGGGGGTAGAGACCCAGTACTTC.

In its sample, this clonotype was seen a few times. The chain is built from TRBV14 and TRBJ2-7; D is uncertain. Trimming removed 2 bases from V and 7 bases from J, with 15 bases in between. The germline V gene has CDR1 SGHDN and CDR2 FVKESK. This CDR3 contains 14 residues. The CDR3 sequence: CASSQPRLSGEQYF. The CDR3 nucleotides read TGTGCCAGCAGCCAACCCAGGCTCTCGGGTGAGCAGTACTTC.

The genes are TRBV5-1 and TRBJ2-2; D gene ambiguous. Germline CDR1 and CDR2: SGHRS and YFSETQ. The length of the CDR3 is 15 residues. Trimming left V 3 bases short and J 4 bases short, with 13 bases between. The CDR3 DNA reads TGCGCCAGCAGCTCAAGACTTTCGCCCACCGGGGAGCTGTTTTTT. It translates to CASSSRLSPTGELFF.

As regards this clonotype: A junction boundary mismatches the germline segment, possibly from a read error. V and J are TRBV6-1 and TRBJ2-7, with TRBD2 identical over 13 bases. Looked up from germline, CDR1 is MNHNS and CDR2 is SASEGT. The CDR3 runs to 16 residues. The CDR3 protein is CASSLRTSGSLYQQYF. The CDR3 DNA is TGTGCCAGCAGCCTACGGACTAGCGGGAGCCTCTACCAGCAGTACTTC.

This clonotype showed up many times. The rearrangement links TRBV27 to TRBJ2-1; TRBD2 agrees at 7 bases. Per the germline V gene, CDR1 is MNHEY and CDR2 is SMNVEV (reference sequence). J gave up 5 bases and V 5 bases, and 3 bases lay outside the gene matches. This CDR3 is built from 13 residues. Written as DNA, the CDR3 is TGTGCCAGCAGTCGACTAGCTCACAATGAGCAGTTCTTC. Protein sequence: CASSRLAHNEQFF.

The chain has TRBV5-1 and TRBJ2-1; 7 nucleotides match TRBD2. CDR3 length: 15 amino acids. The germline CDR1 and CDR2 sequences are SGHRS and YFSETQ. With 0 bases clipped from V and 5 bases from J, the junction kept 5 bases outside the gene matches. CDR3 loop: CASSLVSGNHNEQFF. The CDR3 coding sequence is TGCGCCAGCAGCTTGGTCAGCGGGAATCACAATGAGCAGTTCTTC. Full variable domain (rest looked up from reference TRBV5-1 and TRBJ2-1): KAGVTQTPRYLIKTRGQQVTLSCSPISGHRSVSWYQQTPGQGLQFLFEYFSETQRNKGNFPGRFSGRQFSNSRSEMNVSTLELGDSALYLCASSLVSGNHNEQFFGPGTRLTVL.

This clonotype was observed at least ten times. The rearrangement links TRBV20-1 to TRBJ2-5, with 8 nucleotides matching TRBD1. The CDR3 length is 13 residues. Germline CDR1 reads DFQATT; CDR2 reads SNEGSKA (reference sequence). The J segment lost 4 bases and the V segment lost 6 bases, leaving 7 bases of the junction unmatched. The CDR3 region is CSAPGQGGETQYF. CDR3 nucleotide sequence: TGCAGTGCCCCCGGACAGGGAGGAGAGACCCAGTACTTC.

This clonotype appeared a few times. The chain joins TRBV29-1 to TRBJ2-3; the D gene could be TRBD1 or TRBD2 (5 bases each). Germline values: CDR1 SQVTM, CDR2 ANQGSEA. The length of the CDR3 is 14 residues. V was trimmed by 7 bases and J by 2 bases, leaving 16 bases between them. CDR3 in amino acids: CSGDGRDLTDTQYF. The CDR3 nucleotides are TGCAGCGGGGACGGCCGGGACCTCACAGATACGCAGTATTTT.

J is TRBJ1-6 and V is TRBV9; no definite D call. The CDR3 has 17 residues. The V gene's germline CDR1 is SGDLS and CDR2 YYNGEE. V dropped 0 bases and J dropped 0 bases, with 10 bases sitting between them. The chain's CDR3 is CASSVGVGSSYNSPLHF. For the CDR3, the DNA is TGTGCCAGCAGCGTAGGAGTAGGCAGCTCCTATAATTCACCCCTCCACTTT.

This clonotype has ten or more counts. V is TRBV7-8 and J is TRBJ1-1; 8 nucleotides line up with TRBD1. CDR1 SGHVS and CDR2 FQNEAQ come from the germline V gene. This CDR3 has 12 residues. V lost 5 bases and J lost 11; bases outside the gene matches: 7. The chain's CDR3 is CASSRDRTWAFF. The CDR3 bases are TGTGCCAGCAGCCGGGACAGGACGTGGGCTTTCTTT.

This clonotype has only a few counts. This chain links TRBV7-9 with TRBJ2-7, with a possible D match to TRBD2 (6 bases). The CDR3 sequence is 13 residues long. Trimming removed 1 base from V and 2 bases from J, with 6 bases in between. Germline V gene sequence: CDR1 SEHNR, CDR2 FQNEAQ (reference sequence). The DNA of the CDR3 is TGTGCCAGCAGCTTAGTAGCGGCCTACGAGCAGTACTTC. It codes for CASSLVAAYEQYF.

The rearrangement joins TRBV11-3 to TRBJ2-5, with D possibly TRBD2 on 5 matching bases. The germline gives CDR1 SGHNT, CDR2 YENEEA. The CDR3 loop spans 14 amino acids. Between the trimmed V and J ends, which lost 5 bases and 1 base, there was a span of 11 bases. The CDR3 DNA follows: TGTGCCAGCAGCATACCCGGGGTCCAAGAGACCCAGTACTTC. Its translation is CASSIPGVQETQYF.

This clonotype was recorded a few times. The gene calls are TRBV5-6 and TRBJ2-2; the match to TRBD1 covers 9 bases. Germline loops: CDR1 SGHDT, CDR2 YYEEEE. The CDR3 has 17 residues. J lost 5 bases, V lost 3 bases, and 11 bases had no gene match. This CDR3 reads CASSWGLGQGRTGELFF. DNA for the CDR3: TGTGCCAGCAGCTGGGGTTTGGGACAGGGCCGTACCGGGGAGCTGTTTTTT.

At least ten counts were recorded for this clonotype. This chain connects TRBV6-1 to TRBJ1-3, with 7 bases aligning to TRBD1. The trim removed 8 bases at V and 2 bases at J, leaving 6 bases unmatched. Germline CDR1 is MNHNS and CDR2 is SASEGT. The CDR3 runs 14 residues. CDR3 protein: CASHKGAAGNTIYF. In DNA form, the CDR3 reads TGTGCCAGCCATAAGGGGGCCGCTGGAAACACCATATATTTT.